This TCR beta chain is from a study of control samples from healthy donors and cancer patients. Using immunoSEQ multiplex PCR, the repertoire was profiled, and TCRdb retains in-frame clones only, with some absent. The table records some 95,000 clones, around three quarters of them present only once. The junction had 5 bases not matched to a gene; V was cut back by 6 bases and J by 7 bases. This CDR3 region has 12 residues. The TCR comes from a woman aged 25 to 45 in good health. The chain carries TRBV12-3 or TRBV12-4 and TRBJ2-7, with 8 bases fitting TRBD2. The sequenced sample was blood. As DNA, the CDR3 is TGTGCCAGCAGCTTGGGACTAGGGGAGCAGTACTTC. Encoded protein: CASSLGLGEQYF.